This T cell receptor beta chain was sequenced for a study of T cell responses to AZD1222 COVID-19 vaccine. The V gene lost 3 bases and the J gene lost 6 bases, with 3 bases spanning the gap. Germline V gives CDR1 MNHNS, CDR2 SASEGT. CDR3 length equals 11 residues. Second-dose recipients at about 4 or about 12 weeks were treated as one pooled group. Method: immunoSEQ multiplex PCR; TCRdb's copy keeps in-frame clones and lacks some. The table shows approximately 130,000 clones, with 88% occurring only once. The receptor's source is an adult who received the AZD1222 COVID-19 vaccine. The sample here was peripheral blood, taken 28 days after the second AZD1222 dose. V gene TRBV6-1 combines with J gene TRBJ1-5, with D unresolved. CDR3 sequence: CASSDPQPQHF. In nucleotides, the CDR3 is TGTGCCAGCAGTGATCCTCAGCCCCAGCATTTT.